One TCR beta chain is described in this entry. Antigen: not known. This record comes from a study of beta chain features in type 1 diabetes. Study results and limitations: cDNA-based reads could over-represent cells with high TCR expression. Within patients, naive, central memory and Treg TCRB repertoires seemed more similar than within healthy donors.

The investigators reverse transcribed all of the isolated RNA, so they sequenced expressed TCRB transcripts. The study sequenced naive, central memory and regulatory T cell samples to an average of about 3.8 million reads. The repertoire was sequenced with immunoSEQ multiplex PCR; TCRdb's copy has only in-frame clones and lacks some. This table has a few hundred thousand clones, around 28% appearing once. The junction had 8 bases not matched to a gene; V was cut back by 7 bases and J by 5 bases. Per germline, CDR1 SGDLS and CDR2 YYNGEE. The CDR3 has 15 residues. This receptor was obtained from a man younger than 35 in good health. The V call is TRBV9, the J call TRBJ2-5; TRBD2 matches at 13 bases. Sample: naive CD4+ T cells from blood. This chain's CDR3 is CASSRTSGSEETQYF. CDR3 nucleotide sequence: TGTGCCAGCTCACGGACTAGCGGGAGTGAGGAGACCCAGTACTTC.